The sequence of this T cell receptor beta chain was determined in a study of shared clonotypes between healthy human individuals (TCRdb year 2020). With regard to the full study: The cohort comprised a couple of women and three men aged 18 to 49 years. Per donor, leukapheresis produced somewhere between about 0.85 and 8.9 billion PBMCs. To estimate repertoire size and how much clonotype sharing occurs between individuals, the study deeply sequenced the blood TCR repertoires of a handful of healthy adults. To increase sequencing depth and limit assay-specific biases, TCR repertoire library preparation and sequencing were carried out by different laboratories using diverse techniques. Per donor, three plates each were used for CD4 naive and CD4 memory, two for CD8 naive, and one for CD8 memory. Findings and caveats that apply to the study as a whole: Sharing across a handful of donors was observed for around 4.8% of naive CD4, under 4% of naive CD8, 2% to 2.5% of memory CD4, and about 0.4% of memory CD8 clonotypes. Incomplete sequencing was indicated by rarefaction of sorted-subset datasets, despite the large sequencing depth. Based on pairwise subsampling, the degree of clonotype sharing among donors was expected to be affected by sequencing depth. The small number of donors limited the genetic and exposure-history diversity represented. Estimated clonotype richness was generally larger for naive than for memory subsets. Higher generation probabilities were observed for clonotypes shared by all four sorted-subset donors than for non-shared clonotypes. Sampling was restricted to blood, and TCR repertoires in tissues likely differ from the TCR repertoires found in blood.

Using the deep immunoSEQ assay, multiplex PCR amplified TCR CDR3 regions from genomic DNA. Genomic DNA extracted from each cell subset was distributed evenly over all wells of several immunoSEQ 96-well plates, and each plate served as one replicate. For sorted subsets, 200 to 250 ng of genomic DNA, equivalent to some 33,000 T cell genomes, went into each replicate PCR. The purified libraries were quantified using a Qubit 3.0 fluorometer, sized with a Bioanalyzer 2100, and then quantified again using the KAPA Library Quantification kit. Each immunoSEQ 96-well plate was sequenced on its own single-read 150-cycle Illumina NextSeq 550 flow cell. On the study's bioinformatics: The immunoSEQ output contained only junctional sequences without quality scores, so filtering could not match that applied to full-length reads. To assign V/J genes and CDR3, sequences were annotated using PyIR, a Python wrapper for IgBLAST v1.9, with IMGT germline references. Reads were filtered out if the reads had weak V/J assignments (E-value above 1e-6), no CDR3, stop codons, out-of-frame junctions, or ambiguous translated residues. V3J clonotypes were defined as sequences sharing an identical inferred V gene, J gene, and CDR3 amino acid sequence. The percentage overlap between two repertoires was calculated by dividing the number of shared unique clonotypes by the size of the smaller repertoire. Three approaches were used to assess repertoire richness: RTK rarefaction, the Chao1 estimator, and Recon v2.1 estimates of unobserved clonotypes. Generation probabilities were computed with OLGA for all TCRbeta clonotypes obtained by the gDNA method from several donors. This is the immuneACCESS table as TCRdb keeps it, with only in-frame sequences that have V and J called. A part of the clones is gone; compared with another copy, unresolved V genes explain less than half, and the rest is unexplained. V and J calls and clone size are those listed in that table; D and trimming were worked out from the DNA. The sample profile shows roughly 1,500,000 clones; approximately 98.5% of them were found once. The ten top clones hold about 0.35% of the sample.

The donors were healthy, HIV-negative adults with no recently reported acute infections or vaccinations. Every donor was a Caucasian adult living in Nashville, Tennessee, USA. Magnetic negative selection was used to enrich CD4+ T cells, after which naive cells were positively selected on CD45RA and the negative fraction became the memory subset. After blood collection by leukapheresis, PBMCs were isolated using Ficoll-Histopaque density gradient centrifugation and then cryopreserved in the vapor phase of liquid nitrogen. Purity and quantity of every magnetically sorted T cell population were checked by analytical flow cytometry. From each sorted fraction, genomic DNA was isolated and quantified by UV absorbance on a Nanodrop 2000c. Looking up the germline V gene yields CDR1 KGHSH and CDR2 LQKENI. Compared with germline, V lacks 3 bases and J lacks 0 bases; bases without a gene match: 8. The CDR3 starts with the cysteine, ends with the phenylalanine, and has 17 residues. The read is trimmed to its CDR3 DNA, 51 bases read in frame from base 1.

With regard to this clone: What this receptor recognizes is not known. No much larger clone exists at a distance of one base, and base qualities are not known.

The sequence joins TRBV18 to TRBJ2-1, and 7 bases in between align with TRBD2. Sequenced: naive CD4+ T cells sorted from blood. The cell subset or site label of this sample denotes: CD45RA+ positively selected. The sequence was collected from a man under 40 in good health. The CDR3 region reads CASSPSGSGLSYNEQFF. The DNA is TGTGCCAGCTCACCCTCGGGTAGCGGGCTCTCCTACAATGAGCAGTTCTTC. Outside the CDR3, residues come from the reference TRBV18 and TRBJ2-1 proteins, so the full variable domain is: NAGVMQNPRHLVRRRGQEARLRCSPMKGHSHVYWYRQLPEEGLKFMVYLQKENIIDESGMPKERFSAEFPKEGPSILRIQQVVRGDSAAYFCASSPSGSGLSYNEQFFGPGTRLTVL.